This TCR beta chain was observed in a study of beta chain features in type 1 diabetes. Study-wide context: Age, gender, cell numbers and subset yield matched between patients and controls.

Findings and caveats of the study: Type 1 diabetes patients had fewer VDJ junction insertions and more deletions. In every one of the four CD4+ subsets, TCRB CDR3s were moderately but significantly shorter in Type 1 diabetes patients.

What was sequenced were expressed TCRB transcripts, since all of the isolated RNA had been reverse transcribed. Generated by immunoSEQ multiplex PCR, the TCRdb table keeps only in-frame clones and is missing some. This table has roughly 400,000 clones, around 15% appearing once. This clone was counted only a few times. Its antigen remains unidentified. The sequenced sample was naive CD4+ T cells from blood. The clonotype comes from a woman younger than 30 in good health.

This CDR3 reads CASSVRAATGELFF. DNA for the CDR3: TGTGCCAGCAGCGTCCGAGCGGCCACCGGGGAGCTGTTTTTT. This chain links TRBV9 with TRBJ2-2; D is perhaps TRBD2 (5 bases). Germline CDR1 is SGDLS and CDR2 is YYNGEE. The ends were cut back, 2 bases at V and 4 bases at J, with 9 bases in the middle. The CDR3 spans 14 residues.